The 29 T cell receptor beta chains listed next were all sequenced from one sample in a study of T cells in Graves' hyperthyroidism and ophthalmopathy (dated 2019 in TCRdb). The library came from multiplex PCR. Sequenced using an Illumina HiSeq 2000. The TCR beta CDR3 regions were amplified from RNA transcripts. The TCR CDR3 was subjected to a first round of RT-PCR using the HTBI primer set and the Qiagen OneStep RT-PCR kit. Using fastp at Q25 and MiXCR, TCRdb reprocessed the public reads and kept productive beta chains. When rows share a CDR3 protein, they turn into one entry using the most common DNA and genes. The sample yields some 720,000 distinct CDR3 sequences; 15% to 20% were counted once. The ten biggest clones cover around 8% of the sample. Material for sequencing was blood. The receptors originated from a man between 18 and 35 years old with Graves' hyperthyroidism.

This clonotype was detected ten times or more. Written as DNA, the CDR3 is TGCAGTGCTAGAGGCGAAGCGGGAGCGCCAGATACGCAGTATTTT. This encodes CSARGEAGAPDTQYF. This chain connects TRBV20-1 to TRBJ2-3, with TRBD2 matching over 8 bases. CDR1 is DFQATT, CDR2 SNEGSKA, per germline (reference sequence). This CDR3 is built from 15 residues. After removal of 1 base from V and 4 bases from J, the junction contained 7 bases not matched to a gene.

This clonotype was found many times. In DNA form, the CDR3 reads TGCAGCGTGGGCCGTGGACAGCGCACAGATACGCAGTATTTT. Its translation is CSVGRGQRTDTQYF. The rearrangement uses TRBV29-1 and TRBJ2-3, with a weak D call TRBD1 (6 bases). The germline CDR1 and CDR2 sequences are SQVTM and ANQGSEA. This CDR3 has 14 residues. Trimming stripped 6 bases from V and 1 base from J, with 14 bases between.

As for this clonotype: Since no conserved phenylalanine or tryptophan closes the CDR3, a read error is the likely cause. The chain joins TRBV29-1 to TRBJ2-7; D is tentatively TRBD1 or TRBD2 (5 bases each). CDR1 and CDR2 (germline): SQVTM, ANQGSEA. The CDR3 is made up of 14 amino acids. Trimming stripped 3 bases from V and 2 bases from J, with 14 bases between. CDR3 bases: TGCAGCGTTGAGGCTTCGGGGCCCCCCTACGAGCAGTACCTC. The encoded protein is CSVEASGPPYEQYL.

This clonotype was counted between two and nine times. CDR3 sequence reads: CASSLGGDVNEKLFF. In DNA form, the CDR3 reads TGTGCCAGCAGTTTAGGGGGCGATGTTAATGAAAAACTGTTTTTT. The rearrangement uses TRBV27 and TRBJ1-4; D is perhaps TRBD1 (6 bases). Trimming cost V 2 bases and J 4 bases, with 11 bases left between them. This CDR3 is 15 amino acids long. CDR1 is MNHEY, CDR2 SMNVEV, per germline (reference sequence).

This clonotype was detected ten times or more. This chain joins TRBV30 and TRBJ2-4, with 10 bases identical to TRBD1. The CDR3 spans 12 residues. J was trimmed by 6 bases and V by 7 bases; bases with no gene match: 3. In germline, CDR1 is GTSNPN, CDR2 SVGIG (reference sequence). CDR3 amino acids: CASDRGRNIQYF. The CDR3 bases are TGTGCCTCTGACAGGGGGCGAAACATTCAGTACTTC.

This clonotype showed up just a few times. The chain carries TRBV4-1 and TRBJ2-1; D ambiguous. Per the germline V gene, CDR1 is MGHRA and CDR2 is YSYEKL. The CDR3 loop spans 13 amino acids. V was shortened by 0 bases and J by 13 bases, with 13 bases between the two germline ends. The CDR3 spells CASSQDPTNGQFF. CDR3 DNA: TGCGCCAGCAGCCAAGATCCTACTAATGGCCAGTTCTTC.

This clonotype was found many times. A read error is possible here, since a much larger clone lies one base away. The chain couples TRBV28 to TRBJ1-5, with D perhaps TRBD1 (6 bases). Germline V gene data show CDR1 as MDHEN and CDR2 as SYDVKM. The CDR3 consists of 14 residues. Between the trimmed V and J ends, which lost 5 bases and 2 bases, there was a span of 10 bases. The CDR3 here is CASSRAGGNQPQHF. CDR3 nucleotide sequence: TGTGCCAGCAGTAGGGCAGGGGGCAATCAGCCCCAGCATTTT.

This clonotype has a count of ten or more. The chain has TRBV11-2 and TRBJ1-1; D is possibly TRBD1 (6 bases). V lost 0 bases, J lost 0 bases, and 14 bases lay in between. The V gene's germline CDR1 is SGHAT and CDR2 FQNNGV. This CDR3 has 17 residues. CDR3 in DNA: TGTGCCAGCAGCTTAGAAGCGGACAGCGACATGAACACTGAAGCTTTCTTT. Translation gives CASSLEADSDMNTEAFF.

This clonotype was seen ten or more times. This chain joins TRBV18 and TRBJ1-2; possible D gene TRBD1, 6 bases. The germline CDR1 and CDR2 sequences are KGHSH and LQKENI. The CDR3 sequence is 13 residues long. The V end was cut by 2 bases, the J end by 4 bases, with 8 bases between. DNA for the CDR3: TGTGCCAGCTCACCAGGGGGCGGCTATGGCTACACCTTC. It codes for CASSPGGGYGYTF.

This clonotype was recorded many times. The rearrangement links TRBV7-2 to TRBJ2-3; 11 bases are shared with TRBD2. Germline V gene sequence: CDR1 SGHTA, CDR2 FQGNSA. CDR3 length: 16 residues. With 1 base clipped from V and 5 bases from J, the junction kept 5 bases outside the gene matches. CDR3 amino acids: CASSLELAGARDTQYF. The DNA of the CDR3 is TGTGCCAGCAGCTTAGAACTAGCGGGAGCAAGAGATACGCAGTATTTT. Using reference TRBV7-2 and TRBJ2-3 for the parts outside the CDR3, the full variable domain is GAGVSQSPSNKVTEKGKDVELRCDPISGHTALYWYRQSLGQGLEFLIYFQGNSAPDKSGLPSDRFSAERTGGSVSTLTIQRTQQEDSAVYLCASSLELAGARDTQYFGPGTRLTVL.

This clonotype was detected ten times or more. V is TRBV2 and J is TRBJ2-1; TRBD1 matches 8 bases. With V trimmed by 3 bases and J by 0 bases, 1 base remained unmatched. Germline V gives CDR1 SNHLY, CDR2 FYNNEI. CDR3 length equals 15 residues. DNA for the CDR3: TGTGCCAGCAGTGACGACAGGGGCTCCTACAATGAGCAGTTCTTC. Protein: CASSDDRGSYNEQFF.

The J gene is TRBJ2-7, the V gene TRBV12-5, with TRBD1 as a possible D gene (5 bases). The CDR3 is made up of 12 amino acids. Germline V CDR1 and CDR2: LGHNT, FRNRAP. The V and J ends lost 6 bases and 5 bases respectively, with 11 bases between them. The CDR3 DNA is TGTGCTAGTGGCATCAGGGTTAACGAGCAGTACTTC. The encoded protein is CASGIRVNEQYF.

This clonotype was seen many times. V is TRBV6-1 and J is TRBJ1-1; TRBD1 aligns across 10 bases. With V trimmed by 5 bases and J by 3 bases, 3 bases remained unmatched. This CDR3 region has 14 residues. CDR1 and CDR2 (germline): MNHNS, SASEGT. The CDR3 reads CASSWTGGDTEAFF. As DNA, the CDR3 is TGTGCCAGCAGTTGGACAGGGGGGGACACTGAAGCTTTCTTT.

V is TRBV6-2 or TRBV6-3 and J is TRBJ2-1, with D possibly TRBD1 on 5 matching bases. From germline, CDR1 is MNHEY and CDR2 SVGEGT. The V end lost 5 bases, the J end lost 2 bases, and 13 bases lay between the germline ends. The CDR3 extends over 15 amino acids. The CDR3 DNA follows: TGTGCCAGCAGTCTGGACAAGGCAGCCTACAATGAGCAGTTCTTC. Protein: CASSLDKAAYNEQFF.

The table lists this clonotype with many counts. The rearrangement links TRBV20-1 to TRBJ2-5, with 10 nucleotides matching TRBD2. Trimming at V came to 2 bases and at J to 1 base, leaving 10 bases not matched to a gene. The CDR3 loop spans 17 amino acids. Germline V gene lookup returns CDR1 DFQATT and CDR2 SNEGSKA (reference sequence). This CDR3 reads CSARKASGSMVQETQYF. For the CDR3, the DNA is TGCAGTGCTAGAAAGGCTAGCGGGAGCATGGTCCAAGAGACCCAGTACTTC.

The chain joins TRBV15 to TRBJ2-3; a possible D gene is TRBD2 (6 bases). The ends were cut back, 1 base at V and 0 bases at J, with 11 bases in the middle. From germline, CDR1 is LNHNV and CDR2 YYDKDF (reference sequence). The CDR3 is made up of 16 amino acids. CDR3 protein: CATSRGEAASTDTQYF. CDR3 sequence (DNA): TGTGCCACCAGCAGAGGGGAGGCGGCTAGCACAGATACGCAGTATTTT. Complete variable domain (other parts from reference TRBV15 and TRBJ2-3): DAMVIQNPRYQVTQFGKPVTLSCSQTLNHNVMYWYQQKSSQAPKLLFHYYDKDFNNEADTPDNFQSRRPNTSFCFLDIRSPGLGDTAMYLCATSRGEAASTDTQYFGPGTRLTVL.

The chain couples TRBV5-1 to TRBJ2-1; D is unresolved. V was clipped by 6 bases and J by 6 bases, with 13 bases between them. The V gene's germline CDR1 is SGHRS and CDR2 YFSETQ. The CDR3 consists of 13 residues. This CDR3 is CASTPSTGNEQFF. In DNA, the CDR3 is TGCGCCAGCACCCCCTCAACGGGCAATGAGCAGTTCTTC.

This clonotype came up many times. The chain uses TRBV12-3 or TRBV12-4 and TRBJ2-1; TRBD1 might be the D (5 bases). V lost 5 bases and J lost 6, with 8 bases in between. The length of the CDR3 is 12 residues. The CDR3 bases are TGTGCCAGCAGTCTAGGGGTCAATGAGCAGTTCTTC. Its protein is CASSLGVNEQFF.

This clonotype was counted ten times or more. V gene TRBV28 combines with J gene TRBJ2-1, with D possibly matching TRBD2 (7 bases). The germline gives CDR1 MDHEN, CDR2 SYDVKM. The CDR3 extends over 16 amino acids. V was clipped by 7 bases and J by 4 bases, with 20 bases between them. CDR3 in amino acids: CASTGASASGYNEQFF. The CDR3 DNA reads TGTGCCAGCACGGGGGCCTCGGCTAGCGGATACAATGAGCAGTTCTTC.

This clonotype was found many times. This sequence joins TRBV3-1 and TRBJ2-7; 7 nucleotides match TRBD2. V gave up 0 bases and J gave up 2 bases; unmatched junction bases: 4. Germline V gene data show CDR1 as LGHDT and CDR2 as YNNKEL (reference sequence). The CDR3 covers 15 residues. Here the CDR3 reads CASSQEAGSPYEQYF. As DNA, the CDR3 is TGTGCCAGCAGCCAAGAAGCGGGATCCCCCTACGAGCAGTACTTC.

Notes on this clonotype: This may arise from a read error, as a much more abundant clone is one base away. The CDR3 does not end in the conserved phenylalanine or tryptophan, so this is likely a read error. The chain is built from TRBV27 and TRBJ2-2, with D maybe TRBD1 (6 bases). V lost 3 bases and J lost 6, with 11 bases in between. The CDR3 has 14 amino acids. Per germline, CDR1 MNHEY and CDR2 SMNVEV (reference sequence). The CDR3 here is CASSFAGVAGELFL. CDR3 in DNA: TGTGCCAGCAGTTTTGCAGGGGTGGCCGGGGAGCTGTTTCTT.

There are many counts of this clonotype. This chain joins TRBV11-3 and TRBJ2-5, with 8 bases fitting TRBD1. Per the germline V gene, CDR1 is SGHNT and CDR2 is YENEEA. The J segment lost 4 bases and the V segment lost 3 bases, leaving 7 bases of the junction unmatched. This CDR3 is built from 15 residues. In nucleotides, the CDR3 is TGTGCCAGCAGCTTTGTCGCAGGGGGCGCAGAGACCCAGTACTTC. Its translation: CASSFVAGGAETQYF.

This clonotype has at least ten counts. The chain couples TRBV6-1 to TRBJ2-6; 8 bases are shared with TRBD1. Germline CDR1 reads MNHNS; CDR2 reads SASEGT. The CDR3 loop spans 15 amino acids. The junction had 6 bases not matched to a gene; V was cut back by 7 bases and J by 4 bases. CDR3 coding DNA: TGTGCCAGCACTCAGGGGGCGGGAGGGGCCAACGTCCTGACTTTC. Translated, it gives CASTQGAGGANVLTF.

This clonotype was detected ten times or more. V and J are TRBV4-2 and TRBJ2-3; D is ambiguous. CDR3 length: 14 amino acids. Trimming shortened V by 0 bases and J by 2 bases, and 6 bases separated the two germline ends. CDR1 is LGHNA and CDR2 is YNFKEQ in the germline V gene. Written as DNA, the CDR3 is TGTGCCAGCAGCCAAGATCCGGTCACAGATACGCAGTATTTT. This gives the protein CASSQDPVTDTQYF.

This sequence joins TRBV20-1 and TRBJ2-7; 9 nucleotides match TRBD1. Germline CDR1 and CDR2: DFQATT and SNEGSKA (reference sequence). V shed 4 bases, J shed 3 bases, and the junction held 10 bases outside the gene matches. CDR3 size: 15 residues. The chain's CDR3 is CSATDRGGSLYEQYF. For the CDR3, the DNA is TGCAGTGCTACCGACAGGGGGGGATCCCTCTACGAGCAGTACTTC.

The sample holds many counts of this clonotype. This chain joins TRBV18 and TRBJ1-2, with TRBD1 matching 7 bases. The CDR3 loop spans 14 amino acids. Germline V lookup: CDR1 KGHSH, CDR2 LQKENI. V dropped 3 bases and J dropped 4; count of bases not matched to a gene: 5. CDR3 sequence reads: CASSPDREAYGYTF. CDR3 bases: TGTGCCAGCTCACCCGACAGGGAGGCCTATGGCTACACCTTC.

This chain connects TRBV27 to TRBJ2-1, with TRBD1 as a possible D gene (5 bases). Germline CDR1 and CDR2: MNHEY and SMNVEV (reference sequence). The CDR3 contains 16 residues. V shed 2 bases and J shed 5 bases, with 16 bases lying between them. CDR3 amino acids: CASSLGTGSDNNEQFF. CDR3 sequence (DNA): TGTGCCAGCAGTTTAGGAACCGGGTCGGACAACAATGAGCAGTTCTTC.

The J gene is TRBJ2-7, the V gene TRBV30; 9 nucleotides line up with TRBD1. Trimming cost V 8 bases and J 6 bases; bases outside gene matches: 8. CDR3 size: 12 residues. The germline CDR1 and CDR2 sequences are GTSNPN and SVGIG (reference sequence). CDR3 in DNA: TGTGCCGGATCTCACAGGGGGCTCGAGCAGTACTTC. It encodes CAGSHRGLEQYF.

The V call is TRBV7-2, the J call TRBJ1-4; D remains ambiguous. CDR3 size: 12 residues. Trimming removed 2 bases from V and 13 bases from J, with 11 bases in between. Per the germline V gene, CDR1 is SGHTA and CDR2 is FQGNSA. CDR3 amino acids: CASSLLGSGLFF. For the CDR3, the DNA is TGTGCCAGCAGCTTATTGGGGAGCGGACTGTTTTTT.